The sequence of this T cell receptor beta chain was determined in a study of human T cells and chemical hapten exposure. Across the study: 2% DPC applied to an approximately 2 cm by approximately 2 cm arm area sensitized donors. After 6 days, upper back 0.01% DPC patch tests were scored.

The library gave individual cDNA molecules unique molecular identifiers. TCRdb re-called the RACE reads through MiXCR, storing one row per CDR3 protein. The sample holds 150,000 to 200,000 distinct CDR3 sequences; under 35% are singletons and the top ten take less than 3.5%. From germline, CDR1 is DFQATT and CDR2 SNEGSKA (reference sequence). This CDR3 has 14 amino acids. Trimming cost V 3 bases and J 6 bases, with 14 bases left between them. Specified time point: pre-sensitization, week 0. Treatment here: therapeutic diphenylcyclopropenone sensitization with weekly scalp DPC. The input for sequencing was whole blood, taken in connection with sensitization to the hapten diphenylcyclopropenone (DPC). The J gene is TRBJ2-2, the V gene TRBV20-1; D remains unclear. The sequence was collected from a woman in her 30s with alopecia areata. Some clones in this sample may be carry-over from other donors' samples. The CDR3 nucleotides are TGCAGTGCTAGGAATTCAATCTCCGCCGGGGAGCTGTTTTTT. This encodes CSARNSISAGELFF.